The 27 T cell receptor beta chains below come from one sample, sequenced in a study of T cell changes during pregnancy in multiple sclerosis. Sequenced by immunoSEQ multiplex PCR; TCRdb stores in-frame clones only, minus some. The sample holds under 30,000 clones, around nine tenths seen once. The input for sequencing was CD4+ T cells from peripheral blood mononuclear cells, taken in the first trimester of pregnancy. The source is a female donor in good health, enrolled as a control in a pregnancy study.

Points on this clone: Compared with germline, one end of the junction differs, possibly owing to a read error. This chain joins TRBV7-3 and TRBJ2-1; TRBD2 matches 11 bases. This CDR3 spans 17 amino acids. CDR1 and CDR2 from the germline V gene are SGHTA and FQGTGA. The CDR3 here is CASSRGTSGPSHNEQFF. The CDR3 coding sequence is TGTGCCAGCAGCCGCGGGACTAGCGGACCCTCCCACAATGAGCAGTTCTTC.

This clone was found once. The V call is TRBV27, the J call TRBJ2-5; D ambiguous. Trimming removed 0 bases at V and 5 bases at J, with 10 bases between. In germline, CDR1 is MNHEY, CDR2 SMNVEV (reference sequence). There are 14 residues in the CDR3. CDR3 bases: TGTGCCAGCAGTTTATCGTTGTCTCGGGAGACCCAGTACTTC. It encodes CASSLSLSRETQYF.

The chain recombines TRBV7-3 with TRBJ2-2, with TRBD1 identical over 9 bases. Germline V gives CDR1 SGHTA, CDR2 FQGTGA. The CDR3 is made up of 16 amino acids. V was pared by 4 bases and J by 2 bases, with 5 bases of the junction left unmatched. CDR3 residues: CASSSRDRVNTGELFF. CDR3 coding DNA: TGTGCCAGCAGCTCCCGGGACAGGGTTAACACCGGGGAGCTGTTTTTT.

The CDR3 is CASSLGGTNYGYTF. The CDR3 nucleotides read TGCGCCAGCAGCTTGGGGGGCACTAACTATGGCTACACCTTC. The chain combines TRBV5-1 with TRBJ1-2, with TRBD1 as a possible D gene (5 bases). Between the trimmed V and J ends, which lost 0 bases and 0 bases, there was a span of 6 bases. The CDR3 has 14 amino acids. Looked up from germline, CDR1 is SGHRS and CDR2 is YFSETQ. The variable domain in full, completed from reference TRBV5-1 and TRBJ1-2, reads KAGVTQTPRYLIKTRGQQVTLSCSPISGHRSVSWYQQTPGQGLQFLFEYFSETQRNKGNFPGRFSGRQFSNSRSEMNVSTLELGDSALYLCASSLGGTNYGYTFGSGTRLTVV.

This clone was observed a handful of times. The chain employs TRBV7-8 and TRBJ1-1; no clear D. Germline V gene data show CDR1 as SGHVS and CDR2 as FQNEAQ. The V gene lost 5 bases and the J gene lost 1 base, with 8 bases spanning the gap. The CDR3 loop spans 13 amino acids. This CDR3 is CASSRGKNTEAFF. The CDR3 DNA sequence: TGTGCCAGCAGCCGCGGGAAGAACACTGAAGCTTTCTTT.

This rearrangement joins TRBV14 to TRBJ1-2; 8 nucleotides agree with TRBD1. This CDR3 contains 13 residues. Germline CDR1 SGHDN, CDR2 FVKESK. V shed 4 bases and J 3 bases; nucleotides not matched to a gene: 1. The CDR3 region has the DNA TGTGCCAGCAGCCCGGACAGGGACTATGGCTACACCTTC. It is translated as CASSPDRDYGYTF.

The chain recombines TRBV18 with TRBJ2-1; D gene unclear. The germline CDR1 and CDR2 sequences are KGHSH and LQKENI. The CDR3 has 14 amino acids. With 5 bases removed from V and 0 bases from J, the gap between germline ends came to 8 bases. The CDR3 spells CASSSSNSYNEQFF. In DNA, the CDR3 is TGTGCCAGCTCATCTAGTAACTCCTACAATGAGCAGTTCTTC.

The chain is built from TRBV29-1 and TRBJ2-1; D is perhaps TRBD2 (5 bases). The CDR3 runs 13 residues. Germline CDR1 reads SQVTM; CDR2 reads ANQGSEA. V shed 7 bases and J shed 2 bases, with 12 bases lying between them. In DNA, the CDR3 is TGCAGCGGGGAAGACGGGGCCTACAATGAGCAGTTCTTC. Its translation is CSGEDGAYNEQFF.

The rearrangement uses TRBV6-6 and TRBJ1-5; D remains ambiguous. V was clipped by 3 bases and J by 1 base, with 10 bases between them. Germline V gives CDR1 MNHNY, CDR2 SVGAGI (reference sequence). The CDR3 is 15 amino acids. The CDR3 sequence is CASSYLQLSNQPQHF. CDR3 nucleotides: TGTGCCAGCAGTTATCTTCAGTTAAGCAATCAGCCCCAGCATTTT.

The genes are TRBV27 and TRBJ1-6; 7 nucleotides line up with TRBD1. This CDR3 has 15 residues. V gave up 5 bases and J gave up 6 bases; unmatched junction bases: 7. Germline CDR1 and CDR2: MNHEY and SMNVEV (reference sequence). The CDR3 loop reads CASSLMGQPNSPLHF. The CDR3 nucleotides read TGTGCCAGCAGTCTAATGGGACAGCCTAATTCACCCCTCCACTTT.

The V gene is TRBV11-3, the J gene TRBJ1-1; 10 nucleotides align to TRBD1. The CDR3 runs to 14 residues. The junction had 6 bases not matched to a gene; V was cut back by 5 bases and J by 6 bases. The germline CDR1 and CDR2 sequences are SGHNT and YENEEA. CDR3 DNA: TGTGCCAGCAGCCCGGGACAGGGGAGCGCTGAAGCTTTCTTT. Its protein product is CASSPGQGSAEAFF.

The chain has TRBV7-2 and TRBJ1-5; D might be TRBD1 (5 bases). Trimming removed 6 bases from V and 2 bases from J, with 14 bases in between. This CDR3 contains 15 residues. Germline assignment: CDR1 SGHTA and CDR2 FQGNSA. This chain's CDR3 is CASRLQEAGNQPQHF. The CDR3 DNA sequence: TGTGCCAGCAGATTACAGGAAGCGGGCAATCAGCCCCAGCATTTT. The variable domain in full, with the rest retrieved from reference TRBV7-2 and TRBJ1-5, is GAGVSQSPSNKVTEKGKDVELRCDPISGHTALYWYRQSLGQGLEFLIYFQGNSAPDKSGLPSDRFSAERTGGSVSTLTIQRTQQEDSAVYLCASRLQEAGNQPQHFGDGTRLSIL.

The chain is built from TRBV6-1 and TRBJ1-1; D is ambiguous. V was trimmed by 7 bases and J by 5 bases, leaving 8 bases between them. CDR3 length: 11 amino acids. Germline V gives CDR1 MNHNS, CDR2 SASEGT. In DNA form, the CDR3 reads TGTGCCAGCACTTTCCAGACTGAAGCTTTCTTT. It translates to CASTFQTEAFF.

The chain combines TRBV7-9 with TRBJ2-7; 9 nucleotides agree with TRBD1. Trimming at V came to 3 bases and at J to 2 bases, leaving 5 bases not matched to a gene. The CDR3 spans 15 residues. Germline assignment: CDR1 SEHNR and CDR2 FQNEAQ (reference sequence). The chain's CDR3 is CASSFGTGSPYEQYF. CDR3 DNA: TGTGCCAGCAGCTTCGGGACAGGGAGTCCCTACGAGCAGTACTTC.

The rearrangement links TRBV5-4 to TRBJ2-3; 9 nucleotides line up with TRBD1. V was pared by 5 bases and J by 1 base, with 5 bases of the junction left unmatched. Looked up from germline, CDR1 is SGHNT and CDR2 is YYREEE (reference sequence). The CDR3 sequence is 15 residues long. CDR3 loop: CASSFWTGGTDTQYF. CDR3 coding DNA: TGTGCCAGCAGTTTTTGGACAGGGGGCACAGATACGCAGTATTTT.

The rearrangement uses TRBV28 and TRBJ1-2; 8 nucleotides line up with TRBD1. The germline gives CDR1 MDHEN, CDR2 SYDVKM. V lost 5 bases, J lost 5 bases, and 7 bases stayed unmatched. This CDR3 comprises 14 residues. The CDR3 coding sequence is TGTGCCAGCAGTCCCCAGGGGGCGCGTTATGGCTACACCTTC. Amino acids: CASSPQGARYGYTF.

The genes are TRBV10-3 and TRBJ2-2, with D possibly being TRBD2 (6 bases). V shed 11 bases and J shed 1 base, with 8 bases lying between them. Germline CDR1 and CDR2: ENHRY and SYGVKD. The CDR3 runs to 12 residues. In nucleotides, the CDR3 is TGTGCCCTGGGGGGGAACACCGGGGAGCTGTTTTTT. The encoded protein is CALGGNTGELFF.

The chain combines TRBV11-2 with TRBJ2-1, with D possibly TRBD2 on 6 matching bases. There are 17 residues in the CDR3. Germline V lookup: CDR1 SGHAT, CDR2 FQNNGV. V was clipped by 2 bases and J by 7 bases, with 21 bases between them. The chain's CDR3 is CASSLLRNRTIKNEQFF. The CDR3 nucleotides read TGTGCCAGCAGCTTACTTCGGAATCGGACTATTAAAAATGAGCAGTTCTTC.

This chain links TRBV7-8 with TRBJ1-1; tentatively, D is TRBD1 (5 bases). The CDR3 loop spans 15 amino acids. V was cut by 5 bases and J by 1 base, with 14 bases left in between. CDR1 is SGHVS, CDR2 FQNEAQ, per germline. CDR3 bases: TGTGCCAGCAGCCTCCGCAGGGTGCAGAACACTGAAGCTTTCTTT. This gives the protein CASSLRRVQNTEAFF. Using reference TRBV7-8 and TRBJ1-1 for the parts outside the CDR3, the full variable domain is GAGVSQSPRYKVAKRGQDVALRCDPISGHVSLFWYQQALGQGPEFLTYFQNEAQLDKSGLPSDRFFAERPEGSVSTLKIQRTQQEDSAVYLCASSLRRVQNTEAFFGQGTRLTVV.

The chain joins TRBV7-8 to TRBJ1-5; D not resolved. This CDR3 comprises 15 residues. Germline CDR1 and CDR2: SGHVS and FQNEAQ. With 0 bases removed from V and 2 bases from J, the gap between germline ends came to 8 bases. The CDR3 reads CASSLARWGNQPQHF. CDR3 nucleotides: TGTGCCAGCAGCTTAGCCAGGTGGGGCAATCAGCCCCAGCATTTT.

The chain couples TRBV5-1 to TRBJ1-2, with D possibly TRBD1 on 6 matching bases. Germline V gene sequence: CDR1 SGHRS, CDR2 YFSETQ. The CDR3 covers 13 residues. Trimming took off 0 bases at V and 6 bases at J, with 9 bases between the two ends. The CDR3, as DNA: TGCGCCAGCAGCTTGGCAGGGGAAAATGGCTACACCTTC. This translates into CASSLAGENGYTF.

This chain links TRBV6-1 with TRBJ2-2, with TRBD1 identical over 7 bases. CDR1 is MNHNS, CDR2 SASEGT, per germline. This CDR3 has 14 amino acids. V lost 7 bases to trimming and J lost 3 bases; unmatched junction nucleotides: 5. The CDR3 DNA sequence: TGTGCCAGCAACCGGGACAGCTACACCGGGGAGCTGTTTTTT. It is translated as CASNRDSYTGELFF.

This chain connects TRBV18 to TRBJ2-7; 8 bases align to TRBD1. CDR3 length: 18 amino acids. Germline values: CDR1 KGHSH, CDR2 LQKENI. The trim removed 1 base at V and 0 bases at J, leaving 11 bases unmatched. The CDR3 DNA sequence: TGTGCCAGCTCACCACTGTTCCTTGGACAGGGCAGCTCCTACGAGCAGTACTTC. Translating it yields CASSPLFLGQGSSYEQYF.

This clone showed up just once. V gene TRBV4-1 combines with J gene TRBJ2-3, with a tentative D call TRBD2 (6 bases). V shed 1 base and J shed 3 bases, with 14 bases lying between them. This CDR3 contains 16 residues. Looked up from germline, CDR1 is MGHRA and CDR2 is YSYEKL. The chain's CDR3 is CASSQVNLLATDTQYF. DNA of the CDR3: TGCGCCAGCAGCCAAGTTAATCTACTAGCTACAGATACGCAGTATTTT.

V and J are TRBV19 and TRBJ2-2, with a weak D call TRBD1 (5 bases). Germline values: CDR1 LNHDA, CDR2 SQIVND (reference sequence). V dropped 6 bases and J dropped 0 bases, with 11 bases sitting between them. This CDR3 has 15 residues. DNA of the CDR3: TGTGCCAGTAGAGCTTCGGACACGAACACCGGGGAGCTGTTTTTT. Its translation is CASRASDTNTGELFF.

The sample holds a few counts of this clone. The V call is TRBV27, the J call TRBJ2-1, with TRBD2 identical over 9 bases. The junction had 3 bases not matched to a gene; V was cut back by 6 bases and J by 3 bases. The germline CDR1 and CDR2 sequences are MNHEY and SMNVEV (reference sequence). The CDR3 is made up of 14 amino acids. In DNA form, the CDR3 reads TGTGCCAGCAGGCGGGAGGGCCGCTACAATGAGCAGTTCTTC. Its protein is CASRREGRYNEQFF.

The chain joins TRBV5-1 to TRBJ2-7, with D possibly matching TRBD2 (5 bases). Germline CDR1 is SGHRS and CDR2 is YFSETQ. V shed 1 base and J shed 3 bases, with 8 bases lying between them. The CDR3 covers 13 residues. The CDR3 reads CASSLLRGYEQYF. The CDR3 region has the DNA TGCGCCAGCAGCTTGCTTCGGGGCTACGAGCAGTACTTC.